This T cell receptor beta chain was identified during a study of T cell responses to AZD1222 COVID-19 vaccine (dated by TCRdb to about 2021). Regarding the research as a whole: AZD1222 recipients whose second dose came at about 4 weeks and those whose second dose came at about 12 weeks were combined into one group, since spike-specific TCR depth and breadth did not differ between the two schedules. A total of around 240 trial participants underwent TCR sequencing, of whom about 210 received two doses of AZD1222 and about 25 received two doses of the MenACWY control vaccine. Trial participants were enrolled into age subgroups of 18-55, 56-69 and 70-plus years, which contained around 150, 29 and 61 TCR-sequenced participants, respectively. Here is what the overall study found, with its caveats: Conclusions about previously exposed vaccinees were limited because only 6 or 7 AZD1222 recipients were SARS-CoV-2 seropositive at baseline. In the small 56-69-year group, the increase in depth fell short of significance, most likely because of low power. After two AZD1222 doses, spike-specific TCR breadth and depth were significantly higher than at day 0 and than in MenACWY recipients. The whole spike protein was spanned by vaccine-associated CD4 TCRs, and dominant responses were seen in regions 160-218 and 743-854. Reportedly, almost half of the unique spike-specific TCRs recognized epitopes lying outside the regions that are mutated in the B.1.351 and B.1.1.7 variants. Because no day 14 peak-response samples were available, the repertoires could be characterized only after the peak T cell response. Participants were mostly white British, with more females than males. The authors suggested clonal diversity may have been underestimated.

Concerning this clone itself: Its recognized antigen is unknown. Base quality data are lacking; no much larger clone is found one base away.

The time point label of this sample denotes: baseline before first vaccination. Samples from vaccinated people were obtained from the UK trials COV001 and COV002, which included a single-blind randomized controlled phase 2/3 trial of AZD1222 (ChAdOx1 nCoV-19) in healthy adults. Trial participant PBMC samples were collected at day 0 and day 28 after the second dose for TCRbeta chain sequencing. The CDR3 regions of human TCRbeta chains were analyzed by immunosequencing. The source study handled its data this way. Repertoire TCRs were checked for matches against a reference library of SARS-CoV-2-specific TCRs that had been generated using the MIRA antigen-specificity platform. Breadth was defined as the fraction of unique TCRs that were SARS-CoV-2-associated. Depth was defined as the fraction of total T cells that were SARS-CoV-2-associated. Using the MIRA data, each spike-specific TCR was mapped to the spike region that the TCR reacts to and placed in a CD4 or CD8 class. Log10-transformed breadth and depth values were compared by one-way ANOVA with Sidak's multiple comparisons tests. Sourced from immuneACCESS, this table was stored by TCRdb with only in-frame sequences that have V and J called. A share of the clones is absent; for the studies checked, an unresolved V gene accounts for under half, and the remainder has no known explanation. The V and J calls and clone size were taken over from that table, and D and trimming were inferred from the DNA. The sample yields under 200,000 clones; approximately 94% were counted once. 0.64% of the sample is held by the ten biggest clonotypes.

The sample here was peripheral blood, taken on day 0 of AZD1222 vaccination. The clonotype comes from an adult in good health.

The DNA is as follows: TGTGCCAGCAGCGCTCTGGAGGGAGGGGAGCAGTACACCTTC. Translated, it gives CASSALEGGEQYTF. The V gene is TRBV9 and the J gene is TRBJ1-2; matching of 5 bases hints at TRBD1 as the D gene. There are 14 amino acids in the CDR3, from cysteine to phenylalanine inclusive. The DNA shown is the 42-base CDR3, in frame from base 1. Per the germline V gene, SGDLS is the CDR1 and YYNGEE is the CDR2. Trimming costs V 3 bases and J 11 bases, and their ends lie 20 bases apart.